This TCR beta chain originates from a study of T-cell reconstitution after alpha-beta-depleted transplantation in children. Preparation of the TCRbeta library involved a method that used unique molecular identifiers. TCRdb ran MiXCR on the PCR reads and lists one entry per CDR3 protein. Of some 600,000 distinct CDR3 sequences in the sample, 13% are singletons; the top ten hold 2.2%. The study's findings and limits: The origin of alpha-beta T cells about two months after transplant was reportedly several hundred expanded graft clones. Certain patients had high TCRbeta diversity at day 60, and it came from recipient T cells and thymic progenitors that survived. Newly produced T cells mostly provided counts and TCRbeta diversity after one year, as hyperexpanded clones declined.

On this clonotype: Its target is unknown.

The ends lost 6 bases at V and 3 bases at J; junction bases unmatched: 2. This CDR3 has 13 residues. Germline loops: CDR1 MDHEN, CDR2 SYDVKM. This TCR derives from a male patient between 5 and 17 years old who had a stem cell transplant for acute myeloid leukemia, so the T cells may come from the graft donor. The gene calls are TRBV28 and TRBJ1-2; 9 bases match TRBD1. The sequencing here drew on PBMCs, mostly from graft donor cells, taken 360 days after TCRalphabeta/CD19-depleted stem cell transplant. In DNA, the CDR3 is TGTGCCAGCAGGCGGACAGGGGACTATGGCTACACCTTC. Translation: CASRRTGDYGYTF.